Detailed here is one T cell receptor (beta chain). This entry comes from a study of control samples from healthy donors and cancer patients. V was pared by 3 bases and J by 4 bases, with 10 bases between. The CDR3 is 14 amino acids. Germline V CDR1 and CDR2: MGHRA, YSYEKL. Using immunoSEQ multiplex PCR, the repertoire was profiled, and TCRdb retains in-frame clones only, with some absent. The sample lists tens of thousands of clones; about 90% were seen once. The source of this sequence is a man in his forties or fifties in good health. The V call is TRBV4-1, the J call TRBJ1-5; weak D call: TRBD1 (5 bases). Sequences were obtained from blood. The CDR3 region is CASSQGTANQPQHF. Written as DNA, the CDR3 is TGCGCCAGCAGCCAGGGGACCGCTAATCAGCCCCAGCATTTT.